The 11 T cell receptor beta chains reported below all come from one sample, sequenced in a study of cytomegalovirus exposure and HLA in healthy donors. The data were produced by immunoSEQ multiplex PCR, yet TCRdb's version contains in-frame clones alone and is incomplete. Of fewer than 150,000 clones in the sample, 70% to 90% were seen once. Sequencing was carried out using PBMCs. The origin of the receptors is a young woman in good health and CMV-seropositive.

About this clone: Mismatch with germline at one junction end may stem from a read error. The CDR3 loop reads CASSVRDRRLAGVYDEQFF. The CDR3 DNA reads as TGTGCCAGTAGTGTCCGGGACCGCAGACTAGCGGGAGTCTACGATGAGCAGTTCTTC. The gene calls are TRBV19 and TRBJ2-1, with 12 bases fitting TRBD2. CDR1 and CDR2 (germline): LNHDA, SQIVND (reference sequence). This CDR3 has 19 residues.

V gene TRBV29-1 combines with J gene TRBJ1-1, with 7 positions matching TRBD1. With 6 bases clipped from V and 0 bases from J, the junction kept 7 bases outside the gene matches. The CDR3 loop spans 14 amino acids. From germline, CDR1 is SQVTM and CDR2 ANQGSEA. CDR3 sequence (DNA): TGCAGCGTACCAGGCAGGGGGGTGAACACTGAAGCTTTCTTT. Protein: CSVPGRGVNTEAFF.

V gene TRBV27 combines with J gene TRBJ1-6, with 10 bases lining up with TRBD1. Unmatched junction bases numbered 17, after V lost 3 bases and J lost 9 bases. From germline, CDR1 is MNHEY and CDR2 SMNVEV (reference sequence). The CDR3 covers 19 residues. CDR3 coding DNA: TGTGCCAGCAGTTTCTGGATGGATCGGGGGACAGGGGAACGTTCACCCCTCCACTTT. As protein: CASSFWMDRGTGERSPLHF.

The rearrangement uses TRBV10-1 and TRBJ1-1, with no clear D. V gave up 6 bases and J gave up 1 base, with 9 bases separating them. Germline V gene data show CDR1 as WNHNN and CDR2 as SYGVQD (reference sequence). CDR3 length: 13 amino acids. In DNA, the CDR3 is TGCGCCAGCAGCGGATCGGGGAACACTGAAGCTTTCTTT. Its translation: CASSGSGNTEAFF.

A single count supports this clone. Relative to the germline gene, one junction end is altered; a read error may explain this. This chain uses TRBV7-7 with TRBJ2-1, with 15 bases aligning to TRBD2. Looked up from germline, CDR1 is SSHAT and CDR2 is FNYEAQ (reference sequence). The CDR3 is 17 residues long. The CDR3 DNA sequence: TGTGCTAGCAGCCCCCGGACTAGCGGGAGGGCCACGGATGAGCAGTTCTTC. Protein: CASSPRTSGRATDEQFF.

The table lists this clone with a count of one. The V and J genes are TRBV27 and TRBJ2-4; a weak D match, TRBD1 (6 bases). Looked up from germline, CDR1 is MNHEY and CDR2 is SMNVEV (reference sequence). The length of the CDR3 is 19 residues. V was trimmed by 0 bases and J by 2 bases, leaving 20 bases between them. This CDR3 reads CASSLSPRSGALTKNIQYF. The CDR3 region has the DNA TGTGCCAGCAGTTTATCCCCCAGGTCAGGGGCTTTAACCAAAAACATTCAGTACTTC.

This chain connects TRBV19 to TRBJ1-2; D is possibly TRBD1 (5 bases). In germline, CDR1 is LNHDA, CDR2 SQIVND (reference sequence). The CDR3 is 13 residues long. V dropped 7 bases and J dropped 4 bases, with 13 bases sitting between them. In DNA, the CDR3 is TGTGCCAGTATGTGGGGCCCGGGCTATGGCTACACCTTC. As protein: CASMWGPGYGYTF.

The chain uses TRBV28 and TRBJ1-1; TRBD1 is a possible D gene (6 bases). Germline V gene sequence: CDR1 MDHEN, CDR2 SYDVKM. The CDR3 length is 15 residues. The V gene lost 7 bases and the J gene lost 10 bases, with 25 bases spanning the gap. The CDR3 bases are TGTGCCAGCACCACCTTTGGGCAGGGGTTAGTCGTAGCTTTCTTT. Encoded protein: CASTTFGQGLVVAFF.

In its sample, this clone was seen many times. The rearrangement links TRBV6-8 to TRBJ2-2, with D unresolved. This CDR3 region has 10 residues. CDR1 is MNHGY, CDR2 SAAAGT, per germline. The V and J ends lost 10 bases and 4 bases respectively, with 4 bases between them. The CDR3: CATSTGELFF. The CDR3 DNA follows: TGTGCCACTTCCACCGGGGAGCTGTTTTTT.

The CDR3: CASRSGGAGNIQYF. Here the CDR3 DNA reads TGTGCCAGCAGATCTGGGGGGGCCGGGAACATTCAGTACTTC. The rearrangement links TRBV6-5 to TRBJ2-4, with D tentatively TRBD2 (7 bases). The CDR3 is 14 amino acids. V was shortened by 6 bases and J by 7 bases, with 16 bases between the two germline ends. Germline loops: CDR1 MNHEY, CDR2 SVGAGI.

This clone was seen a few times. The chain links TRBV4-1 to TRBJ2-7, with D uncertain. This CDR3 contains 15 residues. Deletions cut 1 base from V and 2 bases from J, with 12 bases between. Germline CDR1 is MGHRA and CDR2 is YSYEKL. The CDR3 is CASSQVPPPAYEQYF. Here the CDR3 DNA reads TGCGCCAGCAGCCAAGTTCCCCCCCCGGCCTACGAGCAGTACTTC.